Described below is a single T cell receptor (beta chain) sequence and its context. Its antigen is undetermined. The assay was immunoSEQ multiplex PCR, and TCRdb's table has in-frame clones only and misses some. Here the sample spans tens of thousands of clones, around 88% being singletons. The V gene's germline CDR1 is LGHNT and CDR2 FRNRAP. CDR3 length: 14 residues. V lost 7 bases, J lost 8 bases, and 19 bases lay in between. The data belong to a study of identifying expanded T cells in peripheral blood. Regarding the study as a whole: Approximately two-week clone count variance significantly increased as total template count grew. Around 1.2 clones differed between technical replicates, versus approximately 17 and 20 over time.

No infections or other immune events were documented during collection. This sequence was found in a person aged 18-70 years in good health. The sequenced material came from blood. The gene calls are TRBV12-5 and TRBJ2-3; D may be TRBD2 (7 bases). The CDR3 loop is CASAPRGGPGTQYF. DNA for the CDR3: TGTGCTAGTGCCCCGAGGGGGGGCCCTGGTACGCAGTATTTT.